This T cell receptor beta chain was recorded in a study of shared clonotypes between healthy human individuals. Findings and limits, study-wide: Despite large depth, rarefaction showed incomplete sorted-subset sequencing. Sampling involved blood alone; tissue repertoires likely differ. Relative to their counterparts shared across all four donors, non-shared clonotypes exhibited diminished generation probabilities.

About this clone: Its antigen is not identified.

The CDR3 contains 14 residues. Germline CDR1 and CDR2: MNHNS and SASEGT. Naivety among CD8 cells was defined by CD45RO negativity and positive CCR7 selection, thereby excluding terminally differentiated effector memory CD45RA+ cells. In the authors' methods: There were no quality scores in the junction-only immunoSEQ sequences, so filtering differed. The protocol was immunoSEQ multiplex PCR, while the TCRdb copy is restricted to in-frame clones and leaves out a portion. Clone size and V and J calls were adopted from that table, with D and trimming inferred from the DNA. The profile shows about 750,000 clones, roughly 92% of them singletons.

The receptor comes from a man aged 25 to 40 in good health. The material sequenced was naive CD8+ T cells sorted from blood. V is TRBV6-1 and J is TRBJ2-2; the D call may be TRBD1 or TRBD2 (5 bases each). The DNA for the CDR3 is TGTGCTGCCCCGGGACGGACGAACACCGGGGAGCTGTTTTTT. Translation gives CAAPGRTNTGELFF.